These 17 T cell receptor beta chains were all obtained from the same sample, sequenced in a study of read filtering for tumor transcriptome and immune sequencing. This library used 300 to 450 ng RNA and molecular barcoded adaptors spanning alpha/delta and beta/gamma chains. TCRdb reprocessed the reads with MiXCR, giving one entry per CDR3 protein. The sample shows about 30,000 distinct CDR3 sequences, under 20% of them seen only once. Sequences were obtained from a population of CD138-negative cells sorted from bone marrow. The source is a donor aged 40 or over with multiple myeloma.

This clonotype occurred many times. The chain joins TRBV19 to TRBJ2-1; 9 positions match TRBD2. J lost 0 bases, V lost 3 bases, and 3 bases had no gene match. The CDR3 is 16 residues long. Germline CDR1 reads LNHDA; CDR2 reads SQIVND (reference sequence). CDR3 nucleotides: TGTGCCAGTAGTATTCTAGCGGGGAACTCCTACAATGAGCAGTTCTTC. Protein: CASSILAGNSYNEQFF.

The genes are TRBV7-9 and TRBJ2-7; 7 bases agree with TRBD1. CDR3 length: 14 amino acids. In germline, CDR1 is SEHNR, CDR2 FQNEAQ (reference sequence). The ends lost 3 bases at V and 5 bases at J; junction bases unmatched: 7. The CDR3 DNA sequence: TGTGCCAGCAGCTTCGTGACAGGGATCCACGAGCAGTACTTC. This codes for CASSFVTGIHEQYF.

This clonotype was found many times. The chain is built from TRBV7-2 and TRBJ2-3; TRBD2 aligns across 14 bases. CDR3 size: 15 residues. V was pared by 5 bases and J by 7 bases, with 5 bases of the junction left unmatched. Germline CDR1 is SGHTA and CDR2 is FQGNSA. The CDR3, as DNA: TGTGCCAGCAGCACAGGGACTAGCGGGAGATATACGCAGTATTTT. This sequence encodes CASSTGTSGRYTQYF.

This clonotype was recorded many times. The chain combines TRBV6-5 with TRBJ1-2; D perhaps matches TRBD1 (6 bases). From germline, CDR1 is MNHEY and CDR2 SVGAGI. V lost 8 bases, J lost 4 bases, and 20 bases lay in between. This CDR3 has 15 residues. Here the CDR3 DNA reads TGTGCCAGCTCCTCCCAAGGGGGGTTTGGCTATGGCTACACCTTC. Translation: CASSSQGGFGYGYTF.

In the case of this clonotype: This may be a read error: a much more frequent sequence differs by one nucleotide. The rearrangement uses TRBV20-1 and TRBJ2-3, with 9 bases aligning to TRBD2. The CDR3 sequence is 15 residues long. V was pared by 2 bases and J by 4 bases, with 7 bases of the junction left unmatched. Germline V gene data show CDR1 as DFQATT and CDR2 as SNEGSKA (reference sequence). CDR3 protein: CSARKAGGNSDTQYF. The CDR3 region has the DNA TGCAGTGCTAGAAAAGCGGGGGGAAACTCAGATACGCAGTATTTT.

As to this clonotype: At one boundary the junction diverges from the germline segment, which might be a read error. The chain has TRBV28 and TRBJ2-4; maybe TRBD2 (5 bases). This CDR3 has 16 residues. CDR1 and CDR2 from the germline V gene are MDHEN and SYDVKM. The CDR3 DNA sequence: TGTGCCATCAGTCGCCCGGAGGACCTAGCCGAAAACATTCAGTACTTC. Translating it yields CAISRPEDLAENIQYF.

This clonotype was seen only a few times. The gene calls are TRBV19 and TRBJ1-5; weak D call: TRBD1 (5 bases). Germline CDR1 reads LNHDA; CDR2 reads SQIVND (reference sequence). This CDR3 has 16 residues. The V gene lost 3 bases and the J gene lost 7 bases, with 19 bases spanning the gap. Here the CDR3 DNA reads TGTGCCAGTAGTATTAGAAGCGGGGGTTATGGGCAGCCCCAGCATTTT. Translated, it gives CASSIRSGGYGQPQHF.

For this clonotype: A read error may be the cause here, since a much bigger clone is one base away. J is TRBJ2-5 and V is TRBV29-1; 7 nucleotides match TRBD1. CDR3 size: 15 residues. Germline loops: CDR1 SQVTM, CDR2 ANQGSEA. DNA of the CDR3: TGCGGCGCACGCTTACAGGGGATGGGGCAAGAGACCCAGTACTTC. Protein sequence: CGARLQGMGQETQYF. The variable domain in full, completed from reference TRBV29-1 and TRBJ2-5, reads SAVISQKPSRDICQRGTSLTIQCQVDSQVTMMFWYRQQPGQSLTLIATANQGSEATYESGFVIDKFPISRPNLTFSTLTVSNMSPEDSSIYLCGARLQGMGQETQYFGPGTRLLVL.

This clonotype has a handful of counts. Germline is not matched at one junction end, which may reflect a read error. The genes are TRBV15 and TRBJ2-5; D uncertain. The CDR3 contains 14 residues. Germline V gene sequence: CDR1 LNHNV, CDR2 YYDKDF (reference sequence). CDR3 nucleotide sequence: TGTGCCATCAGCAGAGGTGTGTACCAGGAGACCCAGTACTTC. Translation: CAISRGVYQETQYF. The complete variable domain, with remaining parts taken from reference TRBV15 and TRBJ2-5, reads DAMVIQNPRYQVTQFGKPVTLSCSQTLNHNVMYWYQQKSSQAPKLLFHYYDKDFNNEADTPDNFQSRRPNTSFCFLDIRSPGLGDTAMYLCAISRGVYQETQYFGPGTRLLVL.

Many counts were recorded for this clonotype. CDR3 bases: TGTGCCAGCAGCCCCGGGGTGGAGCAGTACTTC. This gives the protein CASSPGVEQYF. V gene TRBV7-2 combines with J gene TRBJ2-7; D might be TRBD2 (5 bases). CDR3 length equals 11 residues. V dropped 5 bases and J dropped 7 bases, with 9 bases sitting between them. Germline loops: CDR1 SGHTA, CDR2 FQGNSA.

In this sample, this clonotype turned up many times. The V gene is TRBV5-1, the J gene TRBJ2-5; D gene uncertain. V lost 0 bases and J lost 7, with 10 bases in between. Germline V gene sequence: CDR1 SGHRS, CDR2 YFSETQ. The CDR3 sequence is 13 residues long. The CDR3 protein is CASSLAVGGTQYF. The CDR3 bases are TGCGCCAGCAGCTTGGCGGTGGGCGGGACCCAGTACTTC.

This clonotype has a count of ten or more. The chain is built from TRBV21-1 and TRBJ1-1; TRBD1, as called in the table, went unchecked against the DNA. TRBV21-1 constitutes a pseudogene. CDR3 size: 15 residues. CDR3 loop: CASSMWDRKNTEAFF. CDR3 coding DNA: TGTGCCAGCAGCATGTGGGACAGGAAGAACACTGAAGCTTTCTTT.

On this clonotype itself: This is likely an artifact of a read error, given a far larger clone one base away. The chain links TRBV7-2 to TRBJ2-5; D gene unclear. This CDR3 spans 12 amino acids. Germline-derived CDR1 and CDR2 are SGHTA and FQGNSA. V was pared by 6 bases and J by 4 bases, with 9 bases between. For the CDR3, the DNA is TGTGCCAGCAGTCGGAGAAGAGAGACCCAGTACTTC. Protein: CASSRRRETQYF. The whole variable domain, filled in from reference TRBV7-2 and TRBJ2-5, reads GAGVSQSPSNKVTEKGKDVELRCDPISGHTALYWYRQSLGQGLEFLIYFQGNSAPDKSGLPSDRFSAERTGGSVSTLTIQRTQQEDSAVYLCASSRRRETQYFGPGTRLLVL.

This clonotype appeared many times. This rearrangement joins TRBV20-1 to TRBJ1-1, with D maybe TRBD1 (6 bases). The CDR3 loop spans 12 amino acids. Germline V gives CDR1 DFQATT, CDR2 SNEGSKA (reference sequence). V was cut by 6 bases and J by 6 bases, with 14 bases left in between. CDR3 nucleotides: TGCAGTGCAAGGCAGGGGTGGGCTGAAGCTTTCTTT. Its translation is CSARQGWAEAFF.

This clonotype occurred once. The chain recombines TRBV20-1 with TRBJ2-2; 7 positions match TRBD2. V lost 1 base and J lost 7; bases outside the gene matches: 0. This CDR3 region has 12 residues. CDR1 is DFQATT, CDR2 SNEGSKA, per germline (reference sequence). CDR3 nucleotides: TGCAGTGCTAGAGCTAGCGGCGGGGAGCTGTTTTTT. Translating it yields CSARASGGELFF.

Comment on this clonotype: This CDR3 fails to terminate in the conserved phenylalanine or tryptophan, so it likely reflects a read error. V usage is TRBV12-3 or TRBV12-4 and J usage is TRBJ1-6, with a tentative D call TRBD1 (6 bases). The CDR3 is 15 amino acids. Trimming left V 5 bases short and J 6 bases short, with 14 bases between. The CDR3 here is CASSLNGTPNSPLHL. CDR3 in DNA: TGTGCCAGCAGTCTAAACGGGACACCTAATTCACCCCTCCACCTT.

Worth noting for this clonotype: A read error may be the cause here, since a much bigger clone is one base away. This rearrangement joins TRBV7-9 to TRBJ2-7; TRBD2 might be the D (5 bases). The germline V gene has CDR1 SEHNR and CDR2 FQNEAQ (reference sequence). Trimming removed 3 bases from V and 7 bases from J, with 13 bases in between. The CDR3 has 13 residues. The DNA for the CDR3 is TGTGCCAGCAGCTTGGCCCAAGGACTGGAGCAGTACTTC. It is translated as CASSLAQGLEQYF.